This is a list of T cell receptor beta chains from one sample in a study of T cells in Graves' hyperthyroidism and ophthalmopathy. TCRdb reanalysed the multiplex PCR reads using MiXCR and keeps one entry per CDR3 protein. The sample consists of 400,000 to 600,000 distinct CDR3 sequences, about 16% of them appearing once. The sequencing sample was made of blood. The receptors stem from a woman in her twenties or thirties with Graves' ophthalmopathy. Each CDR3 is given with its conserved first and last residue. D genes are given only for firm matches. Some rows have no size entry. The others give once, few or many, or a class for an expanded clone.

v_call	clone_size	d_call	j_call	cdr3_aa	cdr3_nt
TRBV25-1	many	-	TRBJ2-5	CASSERGGWETQYF	TGTGCCAGCAGTGAGAGGGGGGGATGGGAGACCCAGTACTTC
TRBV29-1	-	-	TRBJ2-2	CSAGESSNTGELFF	TGCAGCGCCGGTGAGTCCTCGAACACCGGGGAGCTGTTTTTT
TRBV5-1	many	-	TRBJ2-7	CASRVEGVYGSPEQYF	TGCGCCAGCAGAGTAGAGGGAGTATACGGGTCCCCCGAGCAGTACTTC
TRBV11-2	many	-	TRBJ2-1	CASSLDNPFSYNEQFF	TGTGCCAGCAGCTTAGATAACCCTTTCTCCTACAATGAGCAGTTCTTC
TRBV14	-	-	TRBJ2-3	CASSQDMGMSPADTQYF	TGTGCCAGCAGCCAAGATATGGGGATGTCACCCGCAGATACGCAGTATTTT
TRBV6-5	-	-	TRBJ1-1	CASSYKQNTEAFF	TGTGCCAGCAGTTACAAACAGAACACTGAAGCTTTCTTT
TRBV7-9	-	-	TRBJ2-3	CASRWRGKEKDTQYF	TGTGCCAGCAGGTGGCGGGGAAAGGAAAAAGATACGCAGTATTTT
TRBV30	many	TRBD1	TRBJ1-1	CAWTDRVLRPEAFF	TGTGCCTGGACTGACAGGGTTTTGAGACCTGAAGCTTTCTTT
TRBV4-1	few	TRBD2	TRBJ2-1	CASSQVGASGSPNEQFF	TGCGCCAGCAGCCAAGTAGGGGCTAGCGGGAGCCCCAATGAGCAGTTCTTC
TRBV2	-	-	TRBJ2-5	CASREVSETQYF	TGTGCCAGCAGGGAGGTGAGCGAGACCCAGTACTTC
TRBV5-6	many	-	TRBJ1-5	CASSLSGNQPQHF	TGTGCCAGCAGTTTATCCGGGAATCAGCCCCAGCATTTT
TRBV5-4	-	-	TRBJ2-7	CASSLYRGAGEEQYF	TGTGCCAGCAGCTTGTACCGGGGGGCGGGGGAGGAGCAGTACTTC
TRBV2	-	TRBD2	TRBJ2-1	CASRRAGDSYNEQFF	TGTGCCAGCAGGAGAGCGGGAGACAGCTACAATGAGCAGTTCTTC
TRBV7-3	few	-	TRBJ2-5	CANSRRSEETQYF	TGTGCCAACTCCCGGCGGTCGGAAGAGACCCAGTACTTC
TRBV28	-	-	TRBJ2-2	CASRAGTYTTGELFF	TGTGCCAGCCGAGCGGGGACATATACCACCGGGGAGCTGTTTTTT
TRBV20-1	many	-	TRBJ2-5	CSASPPLNRENQETQYF	TGCAGTGCTAGTCCGCCACTGAACAGGGAAAACCAAGAGACCCAGTACTTC
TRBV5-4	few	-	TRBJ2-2	CASSSGDNTGELFF	TGTGCCAGCAGCTCAGGGGACAACACCGGGGAGCTGTTTTTT
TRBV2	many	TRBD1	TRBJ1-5	CASSGDRSQPQHF	TGTGCCAGCAGTGGGGACAGGTCCCAGCCCCAGCATTTT
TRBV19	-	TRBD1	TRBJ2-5	CASSIRTGQFQETQYF	TGTGCCAGTAGTATCCGGACAGGGCAATTCCAAGAGACCCAGTACTTC
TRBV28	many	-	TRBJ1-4	CASTFYRLDRNNEKLFF	TGTGCCAGCACCTTCTATCGACTTGACAGGAATAATGAAAAACTGTTTTTT
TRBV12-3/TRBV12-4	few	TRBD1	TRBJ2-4	CASSFWGTGTKNIQYF	TGTGCCAGCAGTTTTTGGGGGACAGGGACGAAAAACATTCAGTACTTC
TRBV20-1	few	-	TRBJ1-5	CSARDRQGPIPQHF	TGCAGTGCTAGAGATCGTCAGGGCCCCATCCCCCAGCATTTT
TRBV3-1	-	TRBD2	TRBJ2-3	CASSQDRRESKDTQYF	TGTGCCAGCAGCCAAGATAGGCGGGAGTCGAAAGATACGCAGTATTTT
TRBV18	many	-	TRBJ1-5	CASSRQGAGEPQHF	TGTGCCAGCTCACGACAAGGAGCGGGTGAGCCCCAGCATTTT
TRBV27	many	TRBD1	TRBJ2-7	CASRSQGAREQYF	TGTGCCAGCAGGTCTCAGGGGGCGCGCGAGCAGTACTTC
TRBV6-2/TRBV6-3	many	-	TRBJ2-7	CASSDPMGSYEQYF	TGTGCCAGCAGCGATCCTATGGGGAGCTACGAGCAGTACTTC
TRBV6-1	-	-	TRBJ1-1	CASSEWGGAFF	TGTGCCAGCTCAGAGTGGGGGGGAGCTTTCTTT
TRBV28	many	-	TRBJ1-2	CASSISEMDGYTF	TGTGCCAGCAGTATCAGCGAAATGGATGGCTACACCTTC
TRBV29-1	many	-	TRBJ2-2	CSVASGNTGELFF	TGCAGCGTTGCGTCTGGGAACACCGGGGAGCTGTTTTTT
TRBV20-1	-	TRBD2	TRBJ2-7	CSASFRREGGEQYF	TGCAGTGCTAGTTTCCGGAGGGAGGGAGGGGAGCAGTACTTC
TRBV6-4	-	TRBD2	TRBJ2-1	CASTTRLAYGYNEQFF	TGTGCCAGCACCACTAGACTAGCGTATGGATACAATGAGCAGTTCTTC
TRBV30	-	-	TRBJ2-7	CAWSDVKYEQYF	TGTGCCTGGAGTGACGTGAAATACGAGCAGTACTTC
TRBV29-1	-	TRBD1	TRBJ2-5	CSGGTGDVGGAQYF	TGCAGCGGGGGGACAGGGGACGTGGGGGGCGCCCAGTACTTC
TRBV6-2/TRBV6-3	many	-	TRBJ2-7	CASSYRSTYEQYF	TGTGCCAGCAGTTACAGGTCGACCTACGAGCAGTACTTC
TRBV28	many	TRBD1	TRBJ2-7	CASSSARGSFSYEQYF	TGTGCCAGCAGCTCCGCCAGGGGGTCCTTCTCCTACGAGCAGTACTTC
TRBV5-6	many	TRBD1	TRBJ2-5	CASSLKWLGQGTQYF	TGTGCCAGCAGCCTAAAATGGTTGGGACAGGGGACCCAGTACTTC
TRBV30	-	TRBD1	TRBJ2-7	CAWSVRSDRGYEQYF	TGTGCCTGGAGTGTACGAAGTGACAGGGGCTACGAGCAGTACTTC
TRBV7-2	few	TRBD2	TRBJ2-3	CASSLALAGEGRTDMQYF	TGTGCCAGCAGCTTAGCGTTAGCGGGGGAGGGGAGAACAGATATGCAGTATTTT
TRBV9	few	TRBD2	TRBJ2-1	CASSVDPSGRAYNEQFF	TGTGCCAGCAGCGTAGACCCTAGCGGGAGGGCCTACAATGAGCAGTTCTTC
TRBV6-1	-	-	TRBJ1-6	CASSTRSWGSKSPLHF	TGTGCCAGCAGTACCCGCTCGTGGGGGAGTAAGTCACCCCTCCACTTT
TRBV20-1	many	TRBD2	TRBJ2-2	CSARPGASGRGGELFF	TGCAGTGCTAGACCCGGTGCTAGCGGGAGGGGCGGGGAGCTGTTTTTT